This entry lists 3 T cell receptor beta chains sequenced from one sample in a study of T cell changes during pregnancy in multiple sclerosis. The protocol was immunoSEQ multiplex PCR, while the TCRdb copy is restricted to in-frame clones and leaves out a portion. The table shows about 97,000 clones, with about nine tenths occurring only once. The sample here was peripheral blood, taken in the second trimester of pregnancy. Receptor source: a female donor in good health, enrolled as a control in a pregnancy study.

This sequence joins TRBV6-5 and TRBJ1-1, with a tentative D call TRBD1 (6 bases). Germline CDR1 and CDR2: MNHEY and SVGAGI. Trimming shortened V by 2 bases and J by 2 bases, and 12 bases separated the two germline ends. The CDR3 consists of 15 residues. The DNA for the CDR3 is TGTGCCAGCAGTTACGATCCGGGGGGCAACACTGAAGCTTTCTTT. It translates to CASSYDPGGNTEAFF.

The CDR3 here is CASSSANQETQYF. CDR3 DNA sequence: TGTGCCAGCAGCTCTGCGAACCAAGAGACCCAGTACTTC. This chain connects TRBV5-6 to TRBJ2-5, with D hard to call. The CDR3 is 13 amino acids. V was pared by 3 bases and J by 0 bases, with 6 bases between. CDR1 SGHDT and CDR2 YYEEEE come from the germline V gene.

The V gene is TRBV19, the J gene TRBJ2-6; D remains ambiguous. Deletions cut 3 bases from V and 4 bases from J, with 4 bases between. This CDR3 spans 13 amino acids. CDR1 LNHDA and CDR2 SQIVND come from the germline V gene (reference sequence). The CDR3 spells CASSILGANVLTF. The CDR3 nucleotides read TGTGCCAGTAGTATCCTCGGGGCCAACGTCCTGACTTTC.